The next 9 T cell receptor beta chains were all read from a single sample in a study of T cell repertoires in cytomegalovirus infection. TCRdb re-called the reads through MiXCR, storing one row per CDR3 protein. The sample has approximately 1,000,000 distinct CDR3 sequences, approximately 32% seen once; the top ten hold around 15%. For these TCRs, the target antigens are not known. The sample here was cultured CD8+ T cells from PBMCs, taken from culture after CMV antigen stimulation. Receptors originate from a human donor in good health (CMV status not recorded). Some clones in this sample may be carry-over from other donors' samples.

There are many counts of this clonotype. V and J are TRBV4-1 and TRBJ2-3, with 8 bases fitting TRBD2. V lost 0 bases to trimming and J lost 7 bases; unmatched junction nucleotides: 9. This CDR3 has 16 amino acids. Looked up from germline, CDR1 is MGHRA and CDR2 is YSYEKL. The CDR3 DNA is TGCGCCAGCAGCCAAGACCCGGGACTAGATTATTATACGCAGTATTTT. This encodes CASSQDPGLDYYTQYF.

This clonotype appeared a few times. The rearrangement uses TRBV6-5 and TRBJ2-7, with TRBD1 matching 8 bases. This CDR3 has 15 residues. The V and J ends lost 6 bases and 0 bases, in that order; junction bases with no gene match: 7. Germline CDR1 and CDR2: MNHEY and SVGAGI. The CDR3 DNA sequence: TGTGCCAGCAGGGAGGGACAGGCAAACTCCTACGAGCAGTACGTC. Protein product: CASREGQANSYEQYV.

Remarks on this clonotype: A much larger clone is a single base away; this may be a read error. The CDR3 region has the DNA TGTACCAGCAGCTTACCAGCGGGGAACACCGGGGAGCTGTTTTTT. Amino acid sequence: CTSSLPAGNTGELFF. This chain connects TRBV7-2 to TRBJ2-2, with D possibly TRBD2 on 6 matching bases. The CDR3 is 15 amino acids. Between the trimmed V and J ends, which lost 2 bases and 1 base, there was a span of 8 bases. Germline V gene lookup returns CDR1 SGHTA and CDR2 FQGNSA.

This clonotype was seen repeatedly, ten times or more. The chain carries TRBV6-2 or TRBV6-3 and TRBJ1-5; unclear D gene. Germline loops: CDR1 MNHEY, CDR2 SVGEGT. V gave up 5 bases and J gave up 0 bases, with 11 bases separating them. The CDR3 consists of 15 residues. The CDR3 here is CASSPSAGSNQPQHF. CDR3 coding DNA: TGTGCCAGCAGTCCTTCCGCCGGTAGCAATCAGCCCCAGCATTTT.

V and J are TRBV4-1 and TRBJ1-5; 7 nucleotides align to TRBD1. Per the germline V gene, CDR1 is MGHRA and CDR2 is YSYEKL. This CDR3 is built from 17 residues. J gave up 4 bases and V 2 bases, and 11 bases lay outside the gene matches. CDR3 bases: TGCGCCAGCAGCCAATCCGTCTCGGACAGGTTTAATCAGCCCCAGCATTTT. It encodes CASSQSVSDRFNQPQHF.

In its sample, this clonotype was seen a few times. The CDR3 reads CASVDQRGHNSPLHF. CDR3 in DNA: TGTGCCAGCGTGGACCAGAGGGGGCATAATTCACCCCTCCACTTT. V is TRBV7-9 and J is TRBJ1-6, with TRBD1 matching 7 bases. The length of the CDR3 is 15 residues. V dropped 8 bases and J dropped 5; count of bases not matched to a gene: 9. Per the germline V gene, CDR1 is SEHNR and CDR2 is FQNEAQ (reference sequence).

This clonotype showed up just a few times. The chain recombines TRBV7-8 with TRBJ1-1, with 7 bases matching TRBD1. Germline V gene data show CDR1 as SGHVS and CDR2 as FQNEAQ. V shed 0 bases, J shed 3 bases, and the junction held 4 bases outside the gene matches. The length of the CDR3 is 15 residues. The DNA for the CDR3 is TGTGCCAGCAGCTTAGCCAGGGGGGGATACACTGAAGCTTTCTTT. Its translation: CASSLARGGYTEAFF.

This clonotype was seen a few times. This chain joins TRBV6-2 or TRBV6-3 and TRBJ2-7; 7 bases align to TRBD2. The J segment lost 2 bases and the V segment lost 6 bases, leaving 4 bases of the junction unmatched. This CDR3 is 13 amino acids long. Looked up from germline, CDR1 is MNHEY and CDR2 is SVGEGT. CDR3 protein: CASRSGGTYEQYV. In DNA form, the CDR3 reads TGTGCCAGCAGGTCCGGGGGGACCTACGAGCAGTACGTC.

This clonotype was counted only a few times. The V and J genes are TRBV25-1 and TRBJ2-6; D call uncertain. CDR1 and CDR2 (germline): MGHDK, SYGVNS. This CDR3 comprises 17 residues. The V end lost 8 bases, the J end lost 0 bases, and 17 bases lay between the germline ends. This CDR3 reads CASLEAGPYSGANVLTF. The CDR3 DNA follows: TGTGCCAGCTTAGAAGCAGGTCCCTACTCTGGGGCCAACGTCCTGACTTTC.